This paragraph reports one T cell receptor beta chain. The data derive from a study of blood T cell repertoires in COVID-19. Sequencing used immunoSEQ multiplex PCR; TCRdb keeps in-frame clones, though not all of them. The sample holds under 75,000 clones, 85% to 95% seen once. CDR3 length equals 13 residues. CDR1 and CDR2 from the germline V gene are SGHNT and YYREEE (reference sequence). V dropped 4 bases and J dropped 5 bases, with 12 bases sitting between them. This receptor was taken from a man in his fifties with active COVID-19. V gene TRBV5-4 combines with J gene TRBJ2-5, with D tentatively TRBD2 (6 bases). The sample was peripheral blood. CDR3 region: CASSRDLWETQYF. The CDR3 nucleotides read TGTGCCAGCAGCCGGGACTTATGGGAGACCCAGTACTTC.